These T cell receptor beta chains were read from a single sample in a study of CD8 T cells in ankylosing spondylitis. TCRdb recomputed calls from the 5' RACE reads with MiXCR, one row per CDR3 protein. Of around 490,000 distinct CDR3 sequences detected, approximately 5.3% appear once; the ten largest clones hold 3% to 4%. The sequenced material came from blood, either unsorted or a sorted T cell fraction (not recorded which). The receptors derive from a male donor with ankylosing spondylitis. CDR3s include the opening cysteine and the closing phenylalanine or tryptophan. The D gene is left open where the match is weak. Some rows have no size entry. The others give once, few or many, or a class for an expanded clone.

J	D	V	size	DNA	CDR3
TRBJ2-5	TRBD1	TRBV29-1	many	TGCAGCGTTTTGGACAGGGAATCCCAAGAGACCCAGTACTTC	CSVLDRESQETQYF
TRBJ1-1	.	TRBV29-1	.	TGCAGCGTTGAGGAGGCGATTAACACTGAAGCTTTCTTT	CSVEEAINTEAFF
TRBJ2-3	.	TRBV28	few	TGTGCCAGCAGTTTATTGGGCGCTCCCCGCACAGATACGCAGTATTTT	CASSLLGAPRTDTQYF
TRBJ2-3	.	TRBV7-9	many	TGTGCCAGCAGTCTGGCAGGGTCAGATACGCAGTATTTT	CASSLAGSDTQYF
TRBJ2-5	TRBD2	TRBV9	.	TGTGCCAGCGGCGCCGTTGGGACTAGCGGGGAGACCCAGTACTTC	CASGAVGTSGETQYF
TRBJ2-7	.	TRBV20-1	many	TGCAGTGCTAGGCTGGGCAGCTCCTACGAGCAGTACTTC	CSARLGSSYEQYF
TRBJ2-1	.	TRBV6-1	many	TGTGCCAGCCGCCCGCTCCCCTACAATGAGCAGTTCTTC	CASRPLPYNEQFF
TRBJ1-5	.	TRBV6-2/TRBV6-3	many	TGTGCCACCAAAAATCGGGGCAATCAGCCCCAGCATTTT	CATKNRGNQPQHF
TRBJ2-1	TRBD2	TRBV6-1	many	TGTGCCAGCAACCATCGACTAGCGAAAAATGAGCAGTTCTTC	CASNHRLAKNEQFF
TRBJ1-6	.	TRBV6-5	many	TGTGCCAGCAGTTACCGTCCAGGGCCCCATAATTCACCCCTCCACTTT	CASSYRPGPHNSPLHF
TRBJ1-1	.	TRBV7-2	many	TGTGCCAGCAGCATACAGTTGAACACTGAAGCTTTCTTT	CASSIQLNTEAFF
TRBJ1-2	.	TRBV27	many	TGTGCCAGCAGTCCCTTGACAGCCACTAACTATGGCTACACCTTC	CASSPLTATNYGYTF
TRBJ2-1	TRBD1	TRBV6-2/TRBV6-3	.	TGTGCCAGCAGTTACCCCGGGACAGGGAGGTCCTACAATGAGCAGTTCTTC	CASSYPGTGRSYNEQFF
TRBJ2-4	.	TRBV6-1	many	TGTGCCAGCAGTGACCTCCGACTTGTAGCCAAAAACATTCAGTACTTC	CASSDLRLVAKNIQYF
TRBJ2-2	TRBD1	TRBV29-1	many	TGCAGCGTATGGACAGGGGAGCTCGGGGAGCTGTTTTTT	CSVWTGELGELFF
TRBJ1-4	TRBD1	TRBV7-2	many	TGTGCCAGCAGCTTGCTGGCAGGGGGAAAACTGTTTTTT	CASSLLAGGKLFF
TRBJ1-2	TRBD1	TRBV2	many	TGTGCCAGCCAAGGGACAGGGAACTATGGCTACACCTTC	CASQGTGNYGYTF
TRBJ2-3	.	TRBV10-2	many	TGCGCCAGCAGTACGGAGGACTACCCTGCAGATACGCAGTATTTT	CASSTEDYPADTQYF
TRBJ2-4	.	TRBV7-2	.	TGTGCCAGCAGCTTAGCGCCCGGGGTACTAGCCAAAAACATTCAGTACTTC	CASSLAPGVLAKNIQYF
TRBJ2-2	TRBD2	TRBV10-3	many	TGTGCCATCAGTGATGTCACTAGCGGGAACACCGGGGAGCTGTTTTTT	CAISDVTSGNTGELFF
TRBJ1-1	TRBD1	TRBV27	many	TGTGCCAGCAGAGTCTCACAGGGGAGAACTGAAGCTTTCTTT	CASRVSQGRTEAFF
TRBJ2-7	.	TRBV19	many	TGTGCCAGTAGTTTCCGAAGGGGCTACGAGCAGTACTTC	CASSFRRGYEQYF
TRBJ1-1	.	TRBV6-1	many	TGTGCCAGCAGTGAAAAAGGAAACACTGAAGCTTTCTTT	CASSEKGNTEAFF
TRBJ2-7	TRBD1	TRBV11-1	many	TGTGCCAGCAGCTTACCCACAGGGGTGGGATTCTTTTCCTACGAGCAGTACTTC	CASSLPTGVGFFSYEQYF
TRBJ2-7	.	TRBV28	.	TGTGCCAGCAGTTTAAACCTCCTCGAGCAGTACTTC	CASSLNLLEQYF
TRBJ2-7	.	TRBV5-1	many	TGCGCCAGCAGCTATGAGGGAGGTCCCTACGAGCAGTACTTC	CASSYEGGPYEQYF
TRBJ1-6	.	TRBV7-9	many	TGTGCCAGCAGCTTAACTGAGGGGCGGGGCCCCCTCCACTTT	CASSLTEGRGPLHF
TRBJ2-5	TRBD2	TRBV29-1	many	TGCAGCGGATACGGGACTAGGAGGTCGGAAGAGACCCAGTACTTC	CSGYGTRRSEETQYF
TRBJ1-2	.	TRBV4-3	many	TGCGCCAGCAGCCAAGTCCGGGCAGACTATGGCTACACCTTC	CASSQVRADYGYTF
TRBJ2-7	.	TRBV20-1	many	TGCAGTGTTCATCGGCAGGGTAGTTCCTACGAGCAGTACTTC	CSVHRQGSSYEQYF
TRBJ2-1	TRBD2	TRBV10-2	.	TGCGCCAGCAGCGGGACTAGCGGGAGTATACATGAGCAGTTCTTC	CASSGTSGSIHEQFF
TRBJ2-5	.	TRBV7-7	many	TGTGCTAGCAGCTTCAGGGCAGGGGCTCAAGAGACCCAGTACTTC	CASSFRAGAQETQYF
TRBJ2-3	.	TRBV5-1	many	TGCGCCAGCAGCCCGCGACAGACTGCTAGCACAGATACGCAGTATTTT	CASSPRQTASTDTQYF
TRBJ2-1	TRBD2	TRBV20-1	many	TGCAGTGCTAGGGGTACTAGCGGGGACCTTTACAATGAGCAGTTCTTC	CSARGTSGDLYNEQFF
TRBJ2-2	.	TRBV5-1	many	TGCGCCAGCAGCACCACTATTGGGGCCGGGGAGCTGTTTTTT	CASSTTIGAGELFF
TRBJ1-3	TRBD1	TRBV20-1	many	TGCAGTGCTAGATTCTCTCGGACAGGGAGAAACACCATATATTTT	CSARFSRTGRNTIYF
TRBJ2-1	.	TRBV7-7	many	TGTGCTAGCAGCTCCTCGCGTGGACTTTACAATGAGCAGTTCTTC	CASSSSRGLYNEQFF
TRBJ2-2	.	TRBV20-1	many	TGCAGTGTTCCAGCCAGGGACACCGGGGAGCTGTTTTTT	CSVPARDTGELFF
TRBJ1-1	.	TRBV12-5	many	TGTGCTAGTGGTTTCTACATGAACACTGAAGCTTTCTTT	CASGFYMNTEAFF
TRBJ2-3	.	TRBV5-5	many	TGTGCCAGCAGCTTTAACCCGGGGGGCGCAGATACGCAGTATTTT	CASSFNPGGADTQYF
TRBJ1-6	.	TRBV6-5	many	TGTGCCAGCAGTTACTCTGGCAGGGGTAATTCACCCCTCCACTTT	CASSYSGRGNSPLHF
TRBJ2-3	TRBD2	TRBV5-1	few	TGCGCCAGCAGCTTACTAGCGGGAGCTCCAGATACGCAGTATTTT	CASSLLAGAPDTQYF
TRBJ2-1	.	TRBV20-1	few	TGCAGTGTGGTGGGGGGGCGTAATGAGCAGTTCTTC	CSVVGGRNEQFF
TRBJ2-2	.	TRBV30	many	TGTGCCTGGGGGTGGGGCGGGGAGCTGTTTTTT	CAWGWGGELFF
TRBJ2-1	.	TRBV19	few	TGTGCCAGTAGTATCGTCCCCGGGACAATTTCCTACAATGAGCAGTTCTTC	CASSIVPGTISYNEQFF
TRBJ1-1	.	TRBV6-1	many	TGTGCCAGTAGGACATCGAATATGAACACTGAAGCTTTCTTT	CASRTSNMNTEAFF
TRBJ2-5	.	TRBV20-1	many	TGCAGTGCTAGCGACAGGCGGAAAGAGACCCAGTACTTC	CSASDRRKETQYF
TRBJ2-5	TRBD2	TRBV6-5	many	TGTGCCAGCAGTTATGAAGCGGGGGGTGGGACCCAGTACTTC	CASSYEAGGGTQYF
TRBJ2-1	.	TRBV28	.	TGTGCCAGCAGTCCTATATACACCCCGAGTGGGTCTCGCTACAATGAGCAGTTCTTC	CASSPIYTPSGSRYNEQFF
TRBJ2-1	TRBD2	TRBV4-1	many	TGCGCCAGCAGCCAAGATCTCGCGGGAGGGAACAATGAGCAGTTCTTC	CASSQDLAGGNNEQFF
TRBJ2-1	.	TRBV7-8	many	TGTGCCAGCCCGGGCTCCTTCTCCTACAATGAGCAGTTCTTC	CASPGSFSYNEQFF
TRBJ2-5	.	TRBV29-1	many	TGCAGCGTCACGGGGGCCGGCGAGACCCAGTACTTC	CSVTGAGETQYF
TRBJ2-1	TRBD2	TRBV9	many	TGTGCCAGCAGCGTCCCGGGTGGGGTAGCGGGGGGCCCCAATGAGCAGTTCTTC	CASSVPGGVAGGPNEQFF
TRBJ2-5	.	TRBV24-1	many	TGTGCCACCAGTGGAAATCAAGAGACCCAGTACTTC	CATSGNQETQYF
TRBJ1-5	TRBD1	TRBV12-3/TRBV12-4	many	TGTGCCAGCACCTCGGACAGGGTGTTCCCCCAGCATTTT	CASTSDRVFPQHF